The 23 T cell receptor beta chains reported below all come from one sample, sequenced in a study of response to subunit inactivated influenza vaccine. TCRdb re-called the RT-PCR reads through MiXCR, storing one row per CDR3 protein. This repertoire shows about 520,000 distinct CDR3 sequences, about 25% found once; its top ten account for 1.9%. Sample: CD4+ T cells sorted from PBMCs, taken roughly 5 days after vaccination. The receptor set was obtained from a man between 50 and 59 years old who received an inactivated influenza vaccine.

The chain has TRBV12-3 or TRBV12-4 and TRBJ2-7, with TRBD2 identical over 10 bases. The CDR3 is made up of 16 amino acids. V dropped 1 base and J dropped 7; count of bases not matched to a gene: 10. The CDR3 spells CASSLGLAGVSKEQYF. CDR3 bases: TGTGCCAGCAGTTTAGGGCTAGCGGGAGTATCGAAAGAGCAGTACTTC.

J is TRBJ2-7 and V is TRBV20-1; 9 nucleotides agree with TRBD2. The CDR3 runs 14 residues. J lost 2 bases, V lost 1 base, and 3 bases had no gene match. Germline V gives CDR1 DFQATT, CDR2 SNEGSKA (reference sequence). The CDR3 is CSARGLAVPYEQYF. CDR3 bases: TGCAGTGCTAGAGGACTAGCGGTTCCCTACGAGCAGTACTTC.

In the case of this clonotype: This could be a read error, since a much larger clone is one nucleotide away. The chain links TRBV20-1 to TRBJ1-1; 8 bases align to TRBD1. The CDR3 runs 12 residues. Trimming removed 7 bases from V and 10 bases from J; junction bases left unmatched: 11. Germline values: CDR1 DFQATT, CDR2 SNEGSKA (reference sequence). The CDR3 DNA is TGCAGTGGAATGCCAGGGGGCTTGGGAGCTTTCTTT. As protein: CSGMPGGLGAFF.

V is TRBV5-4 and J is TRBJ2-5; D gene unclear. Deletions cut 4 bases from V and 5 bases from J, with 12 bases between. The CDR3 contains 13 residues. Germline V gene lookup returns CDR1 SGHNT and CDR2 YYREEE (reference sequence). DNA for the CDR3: TGTGCCAGCAGCGGGTGGGAAGAGGAGACCCAGTACTTC. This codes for CASSGWEEETQYF. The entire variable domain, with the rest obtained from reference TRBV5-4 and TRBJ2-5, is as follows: ETGVTQSPTHLIKTRGQQVTLRCSSQSGHNTVSWYQQALGQGPQFIFQYYREEENGRGNFPPRFSGLQFPNYSSELNVNALELDDSALYLCASSGWEEETQYFGPGTRLLVL.

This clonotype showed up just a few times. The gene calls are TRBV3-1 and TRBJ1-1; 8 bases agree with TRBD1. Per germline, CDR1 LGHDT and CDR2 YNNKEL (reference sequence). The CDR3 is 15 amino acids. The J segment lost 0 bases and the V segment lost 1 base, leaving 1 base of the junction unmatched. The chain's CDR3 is CASSQAGQVNTEAFF. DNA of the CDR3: TGTGCCAGCAGCCAAGCGGGACAGGTGAACACTGAAGCTTTCTTT.

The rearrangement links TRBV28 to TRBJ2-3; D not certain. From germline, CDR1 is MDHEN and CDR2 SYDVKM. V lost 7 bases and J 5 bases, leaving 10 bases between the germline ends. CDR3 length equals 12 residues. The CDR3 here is CASNWREDTQYF. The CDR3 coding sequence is TGTGCCAGCAATTGGCGAGAAGATACGCAGTATTTT.

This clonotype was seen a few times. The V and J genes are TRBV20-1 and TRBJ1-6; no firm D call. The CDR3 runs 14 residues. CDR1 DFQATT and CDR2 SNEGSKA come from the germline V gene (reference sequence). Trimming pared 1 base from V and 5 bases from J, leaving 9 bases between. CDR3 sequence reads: CSARGGRDNSPLHF. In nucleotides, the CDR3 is TGCAGTGCTAGAGGGGGTAGGGATAATTCACCCCTCCACTTT.

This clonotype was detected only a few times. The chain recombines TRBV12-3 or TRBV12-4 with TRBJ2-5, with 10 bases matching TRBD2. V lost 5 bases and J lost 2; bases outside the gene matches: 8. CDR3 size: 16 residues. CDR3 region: CASSHLAGGLQETQYF. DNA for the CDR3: TGTGCCAGCAGTCACTTAGCGGGGGGCCTGCAAGAGACCCAGTACTTC.

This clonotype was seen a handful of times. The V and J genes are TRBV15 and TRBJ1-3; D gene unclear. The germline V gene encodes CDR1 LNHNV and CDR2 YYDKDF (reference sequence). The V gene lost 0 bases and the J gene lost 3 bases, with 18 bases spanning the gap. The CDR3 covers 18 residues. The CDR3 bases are TGTGCCACCAGCAGAGAGTGGTCGAGAAGGCCGTTTGGAAACACCATATATTTT. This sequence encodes CATSREWSRRPFGNTIYF.

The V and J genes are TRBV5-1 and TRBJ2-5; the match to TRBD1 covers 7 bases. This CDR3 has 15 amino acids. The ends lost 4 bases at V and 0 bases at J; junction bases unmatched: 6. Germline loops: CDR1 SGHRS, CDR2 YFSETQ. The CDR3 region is CASSRGQMYQETQYF. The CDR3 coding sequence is TGCGCCAGCAGCCGGGGACAGATGTACCAAGAGACCCAGTACTTC. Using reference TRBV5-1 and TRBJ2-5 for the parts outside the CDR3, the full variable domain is KAGVTQTPRYLIKTRGQQVTLSCSPISGHRSVSWYQQTPGQGLQFLFEYFSETQRNKGNFPGRFSGRQFSNSRSEMNVSTLELGDSALYLCASSRGQMYQETQYFGPGTRLLVL.

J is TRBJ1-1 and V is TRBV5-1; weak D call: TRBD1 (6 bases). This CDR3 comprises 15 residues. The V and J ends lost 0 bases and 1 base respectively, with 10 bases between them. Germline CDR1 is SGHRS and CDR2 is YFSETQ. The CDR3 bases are TGCGCCAGCAGCTTGGCCGGGACACCGAACACTGAAGCTTTCTTT. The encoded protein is CASSLAGTPNTEAFF.

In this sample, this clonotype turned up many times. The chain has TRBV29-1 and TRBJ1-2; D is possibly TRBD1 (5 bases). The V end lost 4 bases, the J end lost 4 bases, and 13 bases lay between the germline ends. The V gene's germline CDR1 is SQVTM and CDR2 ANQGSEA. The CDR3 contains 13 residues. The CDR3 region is CSVGMGRSYGYTF. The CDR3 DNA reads TGCAGCGTTGGGATGGGGCGAAGCTATGGCTACACCTTC.

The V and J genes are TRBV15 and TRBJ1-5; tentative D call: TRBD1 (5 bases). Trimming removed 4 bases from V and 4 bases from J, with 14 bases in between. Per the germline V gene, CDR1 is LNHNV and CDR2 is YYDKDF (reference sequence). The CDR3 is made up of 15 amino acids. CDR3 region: CATSIRDGGNQPQHF. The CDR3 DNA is TGTGCCACCAGCATCCGGGACGGGGGAAATCAGCCCCAGCATTTT.

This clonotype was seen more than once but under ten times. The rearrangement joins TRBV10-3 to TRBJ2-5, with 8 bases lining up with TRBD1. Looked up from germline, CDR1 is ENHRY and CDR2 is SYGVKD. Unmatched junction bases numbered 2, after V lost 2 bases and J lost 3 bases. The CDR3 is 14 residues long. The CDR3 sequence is CAISEAGGKETQYF. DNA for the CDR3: TGTGCCATCAGTGAGGCAGGGGGCAAAGAGACCCAGTACTTC.

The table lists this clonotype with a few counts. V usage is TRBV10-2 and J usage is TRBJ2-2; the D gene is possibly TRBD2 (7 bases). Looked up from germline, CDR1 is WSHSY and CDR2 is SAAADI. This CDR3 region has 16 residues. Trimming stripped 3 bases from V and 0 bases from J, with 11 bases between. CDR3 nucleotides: TGCGCCAGCAGTGAAAGGCGGGGGCCGAACACCGGGGAGCTGTTTTTT. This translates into CASSERRGPNTGELFF.

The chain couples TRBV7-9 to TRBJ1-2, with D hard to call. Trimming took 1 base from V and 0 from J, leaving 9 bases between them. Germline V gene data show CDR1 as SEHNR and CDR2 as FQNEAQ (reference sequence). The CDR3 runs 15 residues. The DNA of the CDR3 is TGTGCCAGCAGCTTAGAAGTAACCTCTAACTATGGCTACACCTTC. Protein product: CASSLEVTSNYGYTF.

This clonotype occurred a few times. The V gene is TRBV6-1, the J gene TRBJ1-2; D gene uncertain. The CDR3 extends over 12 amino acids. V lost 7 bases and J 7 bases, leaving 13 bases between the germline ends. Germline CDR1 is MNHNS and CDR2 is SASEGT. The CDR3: CASTEGRSGYTF. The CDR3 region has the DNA TGTGCCAGCACAGAAGGTCGAAGTGGCTACACCTTC.

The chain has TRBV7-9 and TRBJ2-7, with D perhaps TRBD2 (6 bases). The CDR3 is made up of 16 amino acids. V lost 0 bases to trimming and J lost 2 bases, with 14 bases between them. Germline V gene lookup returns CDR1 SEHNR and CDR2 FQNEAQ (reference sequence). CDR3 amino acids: CASSLAGGLFPYEQYF. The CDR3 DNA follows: TGTGCCAGCAGCTTAGCGGGGGGACTTTTCCCCTACGAGCAGTACTTC.

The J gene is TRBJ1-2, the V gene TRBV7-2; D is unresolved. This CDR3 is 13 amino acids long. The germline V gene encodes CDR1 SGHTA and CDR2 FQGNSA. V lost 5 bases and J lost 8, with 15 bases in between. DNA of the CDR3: TGTGCCAGCAGCACTTCGGGGTCCGGGGGCTACACCTTC. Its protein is CASSTSGSGGYTF.

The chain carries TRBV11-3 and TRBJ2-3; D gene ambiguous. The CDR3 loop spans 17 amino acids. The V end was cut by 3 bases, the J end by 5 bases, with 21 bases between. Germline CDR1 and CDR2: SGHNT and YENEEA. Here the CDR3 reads CASSFSVLGRGEDTQYF. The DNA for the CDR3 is TGTGCCAGCAGCTTCAGCGTCCTAGGGCGAGGAGAAGATACGCAGTATTTT.

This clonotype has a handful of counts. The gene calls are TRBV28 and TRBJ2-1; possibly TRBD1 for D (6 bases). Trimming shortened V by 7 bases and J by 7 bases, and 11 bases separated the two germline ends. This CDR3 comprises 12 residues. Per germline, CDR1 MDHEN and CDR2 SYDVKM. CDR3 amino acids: CASTMQGNEQFF. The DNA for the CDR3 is TGTGCCAGCACGATGCAGGGGAATGAGCAGTTCTTC.

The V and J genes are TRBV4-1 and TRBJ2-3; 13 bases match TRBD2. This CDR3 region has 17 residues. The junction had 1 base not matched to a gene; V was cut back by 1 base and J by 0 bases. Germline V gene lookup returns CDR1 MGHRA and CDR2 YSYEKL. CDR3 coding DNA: TGCGCCAGCAGCCAAGGACTAGCGGGGGGAAGCACAGATACGCAGTATTTT. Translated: CASSQGLAGGSTDTQYF.

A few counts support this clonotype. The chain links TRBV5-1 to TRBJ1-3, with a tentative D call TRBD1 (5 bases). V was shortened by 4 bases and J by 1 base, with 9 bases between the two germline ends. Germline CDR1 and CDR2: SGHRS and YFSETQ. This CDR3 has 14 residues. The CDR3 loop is CASSPGTSGNTIYF. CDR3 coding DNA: TGCGCCAGCAGCCCCGGGACTTCTGGAAACACCATATATTTT.